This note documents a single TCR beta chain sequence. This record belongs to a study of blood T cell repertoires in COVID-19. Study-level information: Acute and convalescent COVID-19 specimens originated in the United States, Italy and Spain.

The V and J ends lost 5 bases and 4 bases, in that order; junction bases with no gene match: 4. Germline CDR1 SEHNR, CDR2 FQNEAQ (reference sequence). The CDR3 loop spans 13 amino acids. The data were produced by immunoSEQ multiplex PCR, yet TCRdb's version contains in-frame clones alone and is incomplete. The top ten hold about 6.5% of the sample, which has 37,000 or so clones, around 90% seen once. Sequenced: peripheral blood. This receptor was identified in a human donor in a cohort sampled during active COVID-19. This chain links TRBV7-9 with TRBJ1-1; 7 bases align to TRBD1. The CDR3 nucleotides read TGTGCCAGCAGCCCTACAGGGGCCACTGAAGCTTTCTTT. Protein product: CASSPTGATEAFF. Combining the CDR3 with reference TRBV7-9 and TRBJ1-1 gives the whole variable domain DTGVSQNPRHKITKRGQNVTFRCDPISEHNRLYWYRQTLGQGPEFLTYFQNEAQLEKSRLLSDRFSAERPKGSFSTLEIQRTEQGDSAMYLCASSPTGATEAFFGQGTRLTVV.